The sequence of this T cell receptor (beta chain) was determined in a study of Graves' ophthalmopathy and Graves' hyperthyroidism. Study in general: Peripheral blood was collected at initial diagnosis, before any treatment. General observations from the study: Most thyroid clonotypes expanded beyond 0.001 frequency were also found in blood.

Donors with ophthalmopathy: moderate-to-severe activity, CAS ≥3, NOSPECS ≥4, duration under 3 months. PBMCs came from more than 8 ml of fresh peripheral blood. From RNA, the CDR3 regions of TCR beta chains were amplified and sequenced. The first round was an RT-PCR with HTBI primers, and the second round was a multiplex PCR. TCRdb re-called the multiplex PCR reads with MiXCR, one entry per CDR3 protein. The sample contains about 200,000 distinct CDR3 sequences, 25% to 30% of which appear only once. The CDR3 is made up of 12 amino acids. Germline CDR1 is MNHNS and CDR2 is SASEGT. This clonotype was counted many times. What it binds is unknown. An end of the junction does not agree with germline; a read error may underlie this.

The V call is TRBV6-1, the J call TRBJ2-7; D remains ambiguous. The clonotype originates from a man in his fifties with Graves' ophthalmopathy. Sequencing was done on a sample of peripheral blood. CDR3 bases: TGTGCCAGCAGGGAAGGGTCCTACGAGCAGTACTTC. Amino acid sequence: CASREGSYEQYF.